The 12 T cell receptor beta chains below were found in one sample sequenced in a study of blood T cell repertoires in COVID-19. Profiled with immunoSEQ multiplex PCR; TCRdb holds only in-frame clones, not every one. The sample records about 35,000 clones, about four fifths being singletons. The sequenced sample consisted of peripheral blood. The receptors shown here come from a man older than 75 with acute or convalescent COVID-19.

The rearrangement uses TRBV9 and TRBJ1-2; D might be TRBD1 (6 bases). Germline V lookup: CDR1 SGDLS, CDR2 YYNGEE. The CDR3 is made up of 13 amino acids. V gave up 0 bases and J gave up 8 bases, with 11 bases separating them. This chain's CDR3 is CASSVGGRGGYTF. CDR3 in DNA: TGTGCCAGCAGCGTAGGGGGGCGGGGGGGCTACACCTTC. Using reference TRBV9 and TRBJ1-2 for the parts outside the CDR3, the full variable domain is DSGVTQTPKHLITATGQRVTLRCSPRSGDLSVYWYQQSLDQGLQFLIQYYNGEERAKGNILERFSAQQFPDLHSELNLSSLELGDSALYFCASSVGGRGGYTFGSGTRLTVV.

The chain uses TRBV5-1 and TRBJ2-5; TRBD2 aligns across 7 bases. V lost 3 bases to trimming and J lost 2 bases; unmatched junction nucleotides: 4. CDR1 SGHRS and CDR2 YFSETQ come from the germline V gene. CDR3 length equals 14 residues. The CDR3 protein is CASSWGGVQETQYF. The CDR3 DNA is TGCGCCAGCAGCTGGGGGGGGGTTCAAGAGACCCAGTACTTC.

The chain is built from TRBV7-3 and TRBJ2-7; 8 bases match TRBD2. This CDR3 has 15 amino acids. Unmatched junction bases numbered 6, after V lost 5 bases and J lost 0 bases. In germline, CDR1 is SGHTA, CDR2 FQGTGA. This chain's CDR3 is CASSLQAGDSYEQYF. Here the CDR3 DNA reads TGTGCCAGCAGCCTACAAGCGGGGGACTCCTACGAGCAGTACTTC.

J is TRBJ1-5 and V is TRBV5-6; D is unclear. The V gene's germline CDR1 is SGHDT and CDR2 YYEEEE. Trimming stripped 9 bases from V and 2 bases from J, with 15 bases between. The CDR3 is 14 amino acids. CDR3 nucleotide sequence: TGTGCCACCGAGGTGTGGCGGGGCAATCAGCCCCAGCATTTT. It yields the protein CATEVWRGNQPQHF.

The genes are TRBV5-4 and TRBJ2-2, with 10 nucleotides matching TRBD1. The germline V gene encodes CDR1 SGHNT and CDR2 YYREEE (reference sequence). This CDR3 is 14 amino acids long. V lost 3 bases, J lost 5 bases, and 1 base stayed unmatched. The DNA of the CDR3 is TGTGCCAGCAGCTGGGGACAGGGGACCGGGGAGCTGTTTTTT. Protein sequence: CASSWGQGTGELFF. Looking up the rest from reference TRBV5-4 and TRBJ2-2 gives the full variable domain: ETGVTQSPTHLIKTRGQQVTLRCSSQSGHNTVSWYQQALGQGPQFIFQYYREEENGRGNFPPRFSGLQFPNYSSELNVNALELDDSALYLCASSWGQGTGELFFGEGSRLTVL.

This chain links TRBV29-1 with TRBJ1-3; D may be TRBD1 (5 bases). This CDR3 has 13 amino acids. The germline gives CDR1 SQVTM, CDR2 ANQGSEA. The V gene lost 7 bases and the J gene lost 8 bases, with 18 bases spanning the gap. The CDR3 sequence: CSASGLSRDTIYF. The CDR3 DNA follows: TGCAGCGCCTCGGGACTTTCTAGGGACACCATATATTTT.

The chain has TRBV3-1 (or the pseudogene TRBV3-2) and TRBJ2-1; 9 bases fit TRBD2. There are 18 residues in the CDR3. V lost 4 bases to trimming and J lost 4 bases; unmatched junction nucleotides: 14. The germline V gene has CDR1 LGHDT and CDR2 YNNKEL (reference sequence). CDR3 sequence reads: CASSPRLAGPLEYNEQFF. The CDR3 DNA follows: TGTGCCAGCAGCCCGCGGCTAGCGGGGCCACTAGAATACAATGAGCAGTTCTTC.

The rearrangement uses TRBV30 and TRBJ2-2, with D perhaps TRBD2 (5 bases). V lost 1 base to trimming and J lost 6 bases, with 12 bases between them. Germline loops: CDR1 GTSNPN, CDR2 SVGIG (reference sequence). The CDR3 contains 14 residues. CDR3: CAWSGGVFSGELFF. In DNA, the CDR3 is TGTGCCTGGAGTGGGGGAGTTTTCTCCGGGGAGCTGTTTTTT.

The chain uses TRBV10-3 and TRBJ2-3; 9 positions agree with TRBD2. The J segment lost 6 bases and the V segment lost 11 bases, leaving 9 bases of the junction unmatched. Germline lookup yields CDR1 ENHRY and CDR2 SYGVKD. The CDR3 covers 13 residues. Written as DNA, the CDR3 is TGTGCCGTAGGGGCGGGGGGGTCGGATACGCAGTATTTT. It yields the protein CAVGAGGSDTQYF.

The chain is built from TRBV7-8 and TRBJ2-3; tentative D call: TRBD2 (6 bases). V shed 1 base and J shed 5 bases, with 16 bases lying between them. Per germline, CDR1 SGHVS and CDR2 FQNEAQ. There are 16 residues in the CDR3. In DNA form, the CDR3 reads TGTGCCAGCAGCTTAGGGGAAGGACGGCGGGGAGATACGCAGTATTTT. Protein product: CASSLGEGRRGDTQYF.

The chain is built from TRBV9 and TRBJ1-5; D is unresolved. V lost 0 bases to trimming and J lost 1 base, with 5 bases between them. CDR3 length equals 14 residues. Germline loops: CDR1 SGDLS, CDR2 YYNGEE. In DNA form, the CDR3 reads TGTGCCAGCAGCGTAGGGCCGAGCAATCAGCCCCAGCATTTT. It encodes CASSVGPSNQPQHF.

This clone was recorded once. The genes are TRBV12-3 or TRBV12-4 and TRBJ1-1; no reliable D call. The V and J ends lost 4 bases and 6 bases respectively, with 12 bases between them. The CDR3 has 13 amino acids. CDR3 DNA: TGTGCCAGCAGTTGGCAAATCCAATCTGAAGCTTTCTTT. It yields the protein CASSWQIQSEAFF.